This T cell receptor (beta chain) was profiled in a study of Graves' ophthalmopathy and Graves' hyperthyroidism listed by TCRdb under 2018. A note on the overall study: Peripheral blood was collected at initial diagnosis, prior to any treatment. The study used signatures of the TCR beta repertoire to tell Graves' ophthalmopathy apart from Graves' hyperthyroidism and to predict which patients would progress to ophthalmopathy. In total, around 140 blood samples were TCR-sequenced: approximately 42 ophthalmopathy, some 80 hyperthyroidism and some 17 hyperthyroidism-to-ophthalmopathy patients. A discovery set of 100 patients (approximately 42 ophthalmopathy, 57 stable hyperthyroidism) was enrolled to explore V-J signatures distinguishing ophthalmopathy from hyperthyroidism. An independent validation cohort comprised around 19 hyperthyroidism patients and some 16 patients who later progressed from hyperthyroidism to ophthalmopathy. T-cell repertoires of thyroid tissue and blood were compared in six hyperthyroidism patients. Once sampling was done, hyperthyroidism patients were given methimazole at a starting dose of 30 mg daily, while ophthalmopathy patients were given high-dose intravenous methylprednisolone. The 100 discovery patients were randomly split 7:3 into training and test sets. The investigation overall reported the following: In cross-validation, the 13-signature model distinguished ophthalmopathy from stable hyperthyroidism with approximately 88% sensitivity and roughly 81% specificity, and in the test set the corresponding values were about 80% and 75%. In validation, the model predicted ophthalmopathy progression with about 71% sensitivity and around 72% specificity; more than ten predicted patients were CT-confirmed with GO in a median of about 7.1 months. Sample size was not statistically predetermined, and group allocation was not concealed from the investigators. Among expanded thyroid clonotypes with frequency above 0.001, most also showed up in blood, which suggests that blood repertoires may reflect the thyroid immune response.

Ophthalmopathy patients were characterized by moderately to severely active disease, a Clinical Activity Score of at least 3, a NOSPECS grade of at least 4, and a disease duration under 3 months. Patients with other autoimmune diseases, uncontrolled infections, pregnancy or lactation were excluded. Diagnosis was based on clinical symptoms, serum thyroxine, TRAb, thyroid ultrasound and orbital computed tomography. Ficoll-Paque density gradient centrifugation was used to isolate PBMCs from around 10 ml of fresh peripheral blood. Total RNA was extracted using Trizol reagent, and RNA quality was checked on an Agilent 2100 Bioanalyzer. In this sample, this clonotype turned up many times. Its antigen specificity is not known. The sample holds no much larger clone one base away, and base qualities are not on file. For repertoire sequencing, TCR beta CDR3 regions were amplified from RNA transcripts. HTBI primers and the Qiagen OneStep RT-PCR kit were used in a first-round RT-PCR, which was followed by a second-round multiplex PCR, size selection and purification. Libraries were sequenced paired-end with 100 bp reads on an Illumina HiSeq2000. The paper's processing steps were these. SOAPnuke was used to process the reads, removing any read that contained adapters or uncalled bases, had a mean Phred below 15, or lacked an exact match to the constant primer or identifier. High-quality paired reads were merged with COPE v1.2.5. Each unique nucleotide sequence was defined as a clonotype, and clonotypes were aligned to IMGT TRB V, D and J references with MiTCR v1.1. The analysis was limited to V-J combinations with a frequency above 0.0001, which together covered 99.2% of the repertoires. For each V-J combination, a TCR clonal expansion and chaos score was defined as the ratio of F50 clonal expansion to chaos observed in the TCRdist matrix. Features were reduced by Welch's t-statistics and random forest to some 13 V-J combinations, which fed a naive Bayes classifier. Thyroid-blood repertoire similarity was quantified with the Morisita-Horn index. TCRdb ran its own pipeline on the public reads, namely fastp trimming at Q25 and MiXCR clone calling, and kept in-frame beta chains. Rows with one shared CDR3 protein collapse into an entry with the most common genes and DNA. The authors' filters were not applied to this entry. In this sample the table shows some 160,000 distinct CDR3 sequences, 39% of which occur a single time. Around 9.3% of the sample comes from the top ten.

V has 9 bases trimmed and J has 3 bases trimmed; junction bases matching no gene number 8. Reading from cysteine to phenylalanine, the CDR3 counts 15 amino acids. Only the CDR3 DNA is retained, 45 bases long and in frame from the first base. The clonotype comes from a man under 40 with Graves' ophthalmopathy. Donor details come from another sample of the same person, matched by shared clones. The rearranged segments are TRBV12-3 or TRBV12-4 and TRBJ2-2, with 9 central nucleotides matching TRBD1. The sample consisted of peripheral blood. CDR3 loop: CASNGGQGHTGELFF. DNA sequence: TGTGCCAGTAACGGGGGACAGGGTCACACCGGGGAGCTGTTTTTT.